This T cell receptor (beta chain) originates from a study of siplizumab effects on memory and regulatory T cells. As concerns this clone: Antigen specificity is unknown.

Per-sample assaying covered about 10^5 TCR templates. Clones were read by immunoSEQ multiplex PCR, and TCRdb kept only the in-frame ones, dropping some. The sample contains around 110,000 clones, roughly 94% of which appear only once. CDR1 is SGHTA, CDR2 FQGNSA, per germline. The length of the CDR3 is 15 residues. The germline V and J ends were trimmed by 2 bases and 3 bases, with 13 bases remaining between them. Points from the study as a whole: Proliferating siplizumab-culture Treg suppressive function went unconfirmed.

Specimen: non-Treg CD4+ T cells sorted from blood. The chain links TRBV7-2 to TRBJ1-1, with D perhaps TRBD1 (5 bases). The receptor was isolated from a human donor in good health. In DNA form, the CDR3 reads TGTGCCAGCAGCTTACAGCAAGCGGGGCACACTGAAGCTTTCTTT. Its protein product is CASSLQQAGHTEAFF.